A selection of T cell receptor beta chains follows, all from one sample in a study of OX40 agonist ivuxolimab in advanced cancers. Sequencing used immunoSEQ multiplex PCR; TCRdb keeps in-frame clones, though not all of them. In the table there are 50,000 to 75,000 clones, roughly 77% of which are singletons. The sequencing here drew on CD4+ or CD8+ T cells sorted from blood, taken in a trial of the OX40 agonist ivuxolimab. These receptors all come from an adult with an advanced solid tumor such as melanoma, head and neck, liver or kidney cancer. The CDR3 runs from the conserved cysteine through the conserved F or W. The D gene is left open where the match is weak. A row's size may be missing; if present it is once, few, many or a size class.

V	J	D	size	length	CDR3	DNA
TRBV10-3	TRBJ2-7	TRBD1	-	13	CAISEDRVSEQYF	TGTGCCATCAGTGAAGACAGGGTCAGCGAGCAGTACTTC
TRBV30	TRBJ2-1	-	-	14	CAWSALPVSYEQFF	TGTGCCTGGAGTGCTCTCCCTGTTAGCTATGAGCAGTTCTTC
TRBV5-4	TRBJ1-4	-	once	15	CASSRGGIGNEKLFF	TGTGCCAGCAGCCGGGGGGGGATTGGCAATGAAAAACTGTTTTTT
TRBV7-3	TRBJ1-1	-	once	14	CASSLMGVNTEAFF	TGTGCCAGCAGCTTAATGGGAGTGAACACTGAAGCTTTCTTT
TRBV18	TRBJ1-5	-	-	17	CASSLGFGFYSNQPQHF	TGTGCCAGCTCACTGGGTTTTGGCTTCTATAGCAATCAGCCCCAGCATTTT
TRBV5-5	TRBJ1-2	TRBD1	-	15	CASKGDRGANYGYTF	TGTGCCAGCAAAGGGGACAGGGGGGCCAACTATGGCTACACCTTC
TRBV5-1	TRBJ1-6	-	-	14	CASSRQMGNPPLHF	TGTGCCAGCAGCCGGCAAATGGGTAATCCACCCCTCCACTTT
TRBV18	TRBJ1-6	TRBD1	few	13	CASSPGQAAPLHF	TGTGCCAGCTCACCTGGACAGGCAGCACCCCTCCACTTT
TRBV5-4	TRBJ1-3	-	once	14	CASSPTNSGNTIYF	TGTGCCAGCAGTCCCACAAACTCTGGAAACACCATATATTTT
TRBV19	TRBJ2-7	TRBD1	once	16	CASSLRTGAASYEQYF	TGTGCCAGTAGTCTCCGGACAGGGGCGGCCTCCTACGAGCAGTACTTC
TRBV6-5	TRBJ2-7	-	-	15	CASSYYTPSSYEQYF	TGTGCCAGCAGTTACTATACTCCAAGCTCCTACGAGCAGTACTTC
TRBV5-1	TRBJ1-2	TRBD1	-	14	CASSQGGIGYGYTF	TGCGCCAGCAGCCAGGGGGGTATTGGCTATGGCTACACCTTC
TRBV6-1	TRBJ2-2	-	-	13	CASFGGNTGELFF	TGTGCCAGTTTTGGGGGGAACACCGGGGAGCTGTTTTTT
TRBV6-6	TRBJ1-5	-	-	14	CASSRDRLGQPQHF	TGTGCCAGCAGCCGAGACAGGTTAGGTCAGCCCCAGCATTTT
TRBV4-1	TRBJ2-3	TRBD2	few	17	CASSQETSGNGRDTQYF	TGCGCCAGCAGCCAAGAGACTAGCGGGAACGGTAGAGATACGCAGTATTTT
TRBV7-8	TRBJ2-1	TRBD1	-	15	CASSLRDRVYNEQFF	TGTGCCAGCAGCTTAAGGGACAGGGTGTACAATGAGCAGTTCTTC
TRBV23-1	TRBJ2-1	-	-	20	CASSQSGQGGNRSSYNEQFF	TGCGCCAGCAGTCAATCGGGTCAAGGGGGGAATAGAAGCTCCTACAATGAGCAGTTCTTC
TRBV2	TRBJ2-1	TRBD1	once	13	CASSRPGGHEQFF	TGTGCCAGCAGTAGGCCAGGGGGCCATGAGCAGTTCTTC
TRBV21-1	TRBJ2-3	-	-	13	CARLRSGIDTQYF	TGTGCCCGCCTCCGATCGGGTATCGATACGCAGTATTTT
TRBV18	TRBJ2-6	-	-	13	CASSASGANVLTF	TGTGCCAGCTCAGCCTCTGGGGCCAACGTCCTGACTTTC
TRBV11-2	TRBJ1-2	-	-	14	CASSLDAGPYGYTF	TGTGCCAGCAGCTTAGATGCCGGACCGTATGGCTACACCTTC
TRBV15	TRBJ2-2	TRBD2	-	16	CATGLAGGEVAGELFF	TGTGCCACCGGACTAGCGGGAGGGGAAGTGGCCGGGGAGCTGTTTTTT
TRBV21-1	TRBJ2-5	-	-	14	CAGSCRDSKETQYF	TGTGCCGGCTCTTGCCGGGACAGCAAAGAGACCCAGTACTTC
TRBV11-3	TRBJ2-2	TRBD2	-	16	CASSLDGGGITGELFF	TGTGCCAGCAGCTTAGATGGCGGGGGTATCACCGGGGAGCTGTTTTTT
TRBV29-1	TRBJ2-5	TRBD1	few	13	CSVIMTGDETQYF	TGCAGCGTTATAATGACAGGGGACGAGACCCAGTACTTC
TRBV10-2	TRBJ1-2	-	-	15	CASSESMTLTNGYTF	TGCGCCAGCAGTGAGTCTATGACTCTGACGAATGGCTACACCTTC
TRBV30	TRBJ1-2	TRBD1	-	16	CAWSGDRGPLSNGYTF	TGTGCCTGGAGTGGGGACAGGGGGCCTTTGTCGAATGGCTACACCTTC
TRBV27	TRBJ1-6	-	-	16	CASSSSGGTVGSPLHF	TGTGCCAGCAGTAGCTCGGGGGGTACGGTGGGATCACCCCTCCACTTT
TRBV7-9	TRBJ2-7	-	-	14	CASSLQGDSYGQYF	TGTGCCAGCAGCTTACAGGGTGACTCCTACGGGCAGTACTTC
TRBV11-3	TRBJ2-7	TRBD2	-	17	CASSLDPLAGPGYEQYF	TGTGCCAGCAGCTTAGATCCGCTAGCGGGTCCGGGGTACGAGCAGTACTTC
TRBV4-1	TRBJ2-3	-	-	16	CASSQERRNGTDTQYF	TGCGCCAGCAGCCAAGAGAGGCGTAATGGCACAGATACGCAGTATTTT
TRBV27	TRBJ2-7	-	few	14	CASSFQGGPYEQYF	TGTGCCAGCAGTTTTCAAGGCGGTCCCTACGAGCAGTACTTC
TRBV28	TRBJ2-2	-	-	13	CASSGTLSGELFF	TGTGCCAGCAGTGGGACATTATCCGGGGAGCTGTTTTTT
TRBV2	TRBJ1-2	TRBD1	-	16	CASRGRPGQANYGYTF	TGTGCCAGCAGGGGTCGACCGGGACAGGCGAACTATGGCTACACCTTC
TRBV6-1	TRBJ2-3	TRBD2	-	17	CASSERRVAGGTDTQYF	TGTGCCAGCAGTGAGAGGCGCGTAGCGGGAGGTACAGATACGCAGTATTTT